Listed below are T cell receptor beta chains from one sample, sequenced in a study of sequential checkpoint blockade in melanoma. Repertoires were generated with immunoSEQ multiplex PCR, while TCRdb's copy carries only in-frame clones and drops some. The sample carries 13,000 to 15,000 clones, approximately 48% recorded once. The starting material was CD8+ T cells sorted from blood (inferred from file names), obtained from a patient given nivolumab and ipilimumab in sequence. Receptors were obtained from a human donor with melanoma. The CDR3 runs from the conserved cysteine through the conserved F or W. D genes are given only for firm matches. Size is stated for part of the rows, as once, few or many counts, or as a class when the clone is expanded.

.	TRBV9	TRBJ1-3	.	CASSPRDTASGNTIYF	TGTGCCAGCAGCCCTCGGGACACAGCCTCTGGAAACACCATATATTTT
medium-sized	TRBV7-3	TRBJ1-1	TRBD1	CASSLTGRGGDDTEAFF	TGTGCCAGCAGCTTAACGGGTCGAGGGGGCGACGACACTGAAGCTTTCTTT
.	TRBV27	TRBJ1-1	.	CASSFLGSGTEAFF	TGTGCCAGCAGTTTTTTAGGGAGTGGCACTGAAGCTTTCTTT
few	TRBV27	TRBJ2-7	TRBD1	CASTGTASYEQYF	TGTGCCAGCACCGGGACAGCCTCCTACGAGCAGTACTTC
.	TRBV28	TRBJ2-7	.	CASSESPTEQYF	TGTGCCAGCTCGGAGAGTCCTACCGAGCAGTACTTC
few	TRBV10-3	TRBJ2-1	.	CAISGVYTNLGSYNEQFF	TGTGCCATCAGTGGCGTATATACCAACCTAGGATCCTACAATGAGCAGTTCTTC
.	TRBV2	TRBJ1-5	.	CASSGTISNQPQHF	TGTGCCAGCAGTGGGACAATTAGCAATCAGCCCCAGCATTTT
.	TRBV9	TRBJ2-1	.	CASSVDGRGLDEQFF	TGTGCCAGCAGCGTAGATGGCAGGGGTTTGGATGAGCAGTTCTTC
.	TRBV5-1	TRBJ2-2	.	CASSLVETGELFF	TGCGCCAGCAGCTTGGTGGAGACCGGGGAGCTGTTTTTT
once	TRBV6-5	TRBJ2-7	TRBD1	CASSPGQGGYEQYF	TGTGCCAGCAGTCCGGGACAGGGAGGCTACGAGCAGTACTTC
few	TRBV12-5	TRBJ1-1	TRBD1	CASGLTDRVAEAFF	TGTGCTAGTGGTTTGACGGACAGGGTCGCTGAAGCTTTCTTT
.	TRBV5-1	TRBJ2-1	TRBD2	CASSSLPRPTSGASSYNEQFF	TGCGCCAGCAGCTCTCTTCCCCGCCCGACTAGCGGGGCAAGCTCCTACAATGAGCAGTTCTTC
.	TRBV4-1	TRBJ2-1	.	CASSQTDSKHNEQFF	TGCGCCAGCAGCCAAACGGACTCGAAGCACAATGAGCAGTTCTTC
.	TRBV13	TRBJ2-7	.	CASSLGQSYEQYF	TGTGCCAGCAGCTTAGGTCAGTCCTACGAGCAGTACTTC
.	TRBV5-5	TRBJ2-7	TRBD2	CASSLAGGAEQYF	TGTGCCAGCAGCTTGGCGGGGGGTGCCGAGCAGTACTTC
.	TRBV6-5	TRBJ2-5	TRBD2	CASSYPSEAGGETQYF	TGTGCCAGCAGTTACCCCTCTGAAGCGGGAGGGGAGACCCAGTACTTC
.	TRBV7-2	TRBJ2-7	TRBD2	CASSLDRGGGYEQYF	TGTGCCAGCAGCTTGGACCGGGGGGGCGGGTACGAGCAGTACTTC
.	TRBV7-9	TRBJ2-7	.	CASSLAPGYEQYF	TGTGCCAGCAGCTTAGCTCCCGGCTACGAGCAGTACTTC
.	TRBV6-1	TRBJ2-7	TRBD1	CASSSGQGDHEQYF	TGTGCCAGCAGCAGTGGACAGGGAGATCACGAGCAGTACTTC
few	TRBV9	TRBJ2-5	TRBD2	CASSPDGGDPETQYF	TGTGCCAGCAGCCCAGACGGGGGGGACCCAGAGACCCAGTACTTC
.	TRBV2	TRBJ2-7	.	CASSGLYEQYF	TGTGCCAGCAGTGGCCTATACGAGCAGTACTTC
.	TRBV18	TRBJ1-1	TRBD1	CASSPRTGRTEAFF	TGTGCCAGCTCACCCAGGACAGGGCGCACTGAAGCTTTCTTT
.	TRBV6-6	TRBJ2-3	TRBD2	CASRGLAGVSTDTQYF	TGTGCCAGCAGGGGACTAGCGGGAGTCTCCACAGATACGCAGTATTTT
.	TRBV6-5	TRBJ2-7	.	CASSRGTGLYEQYF	TGTGCCAGCAGTCGGGGAACAGGGCTCTACGAGCAGTACTTC
.	TRBV27	TRBJ1-2	.	CASGGVGGEANYGYTF	TGTGCCAGCGGGGGAGTCGGGGGTGAGGCTAACTATGGCTACACCTTC
.	TRBV12-5	TRBJ2-2	TRBD1	CASGLSTGAYTGELFF	TGTGCTAGTGGTTTGTCGACAGGGGCTTACACCGGGGAGCTGTTTTTT
few	TRBV6-1	TRBJ2-7	TRBD2	CASSGLAGDFSYEQYF	TGTGCCAGCAGTGGACTAGCGGGGGACTTCTCCTACGAGCAGTACTTC
.	TRBV28	TRBJ2-7	.	CASWIGFF	TGTGCCAGCTGGATCGGGTTCTTC
.	TRBV2	TRBJ2-7	.	CASSFRVDEQYF	TGTGCCAGCAGCTTCAGGGTGGACGAGCAGTACTTC
.	TRBV6-9	TRBJ2-6	.	CASSMSRPRQSRANVLTF	TGTGCCAGCAGTATGAGTCGGCCACGACAAAGTCGGGCCAACGTCCTGACTTTC
.	TRBV7-9	TRBJ1-2	.	CASSFQGWGYTF	TGTGCCAGCAGCTTTCAGGGGTGGGGCTACACCTTC
.	TRBV5-1	TRBJ1-1	.	CASSLRQGGTEAFF	TGCGCCAGCAGCTTGCGGCAGGGAGGCACTGAAGCTTTCTTT
few	TRBV2	TRBJ1-3	.	CASSDRHTIYF	TGTGCCAGCAGTGACAGGCACACCATATATTTT
.	TRBV28	TRBJ1-5	.	CASSSRRGSNNQPQHF	TGTGCCAGCAGTTCTCGGCGGGGAAGTAACAATCAGCCCCAGCATTTT
.	TRBV7-7	TRBJ2-5	TRBD2	CASSLEPGLAGGLPGAQYF	TGTGCCAGCAGCTTAGAGCCCGGACTAGCGGGGGGCTTGCCCGGGGCCCAGTACTTC
few	TRBV5-3	TRBJ2-7	.	CASSLSYSSYEQYF	TGTGCCAGCAGCTTGTCTTACAGCTCCTACGAGCAGTACTTC
few	TRBV19	TRBJ2-7	TRBD1	CASSIDGTASYEQYF	TGTGCCAGTAGTATAGACGGGACAGCCTCCTACGAGCAGTACTTC
.	TRBV27	TRBJ2-7	.	CASSFSPPQKYEQYF	TGTGCCAGCAGTTTCAGTCCCCCGCAAAAATACGAGCAGTACTTC
.	TRBV7-8	TRBJ2-1	.	CASSLSGLWGNEQFF	TGTGCCAGCAGCCTTAGCGGCCTGTGGGGCAATGAGCAGTTCTTC
.	TRBV10-3	TRBJ2-3	TRBD2	CAISEPTLASTDTQYF	TGTGCCATCAGTGAGCCGACACTAGCGTCGACAGATACGCAGTATTTT
.	TRBV29-1	TRBJ2-1	TRBD2	CSVDGAGGLEGEQFF	TGCAGCGTTGATGGTGCGGGAGGGCTAGAAGGTGAGCAGTTCTTC
.	TRBV6-1	TRBJ2-7	TRBD1	CASSSGTATYEQYF	TGTGCCAGCAGTTCCGGGACAGCTACCTACGAGCAGTACTTC
.	TRBV10-3	TRBJ1-2	.	CAISESITGGQGYTF	TGTGCCATCAGTGAGTCGATTACGGGGGGGCAAGGCTACACCTTC
.	TRBV2	TRBJ2-1	.	CADQPAVSSYNEQFF	TGTGCCGACCAACCGGCGGTTAGCTCCTACAATGAGCAGTTCTTC
.	TRBV30	TRBJ2-5	TRBD1	CAWSVQAGTGNGEQETQYF	TGTGCCTGGAGTGTACAAGCCGGGACAGGGAATGGTGAGCAAGAGACCCAGTACTTC
.	TRBV4-1	TRBJ2-7	.	CASSQVVGLGSEQYF	TGCGCCAGCAGCCAAGTTGTCGGCCTCGGGAGTGAGCAGTACTTC
few	TRBV25-1	TRBJ2-3	TRBD2	CASSELFSGRADTQYF	TGTGCCAGCAGTGAATTATTTAGCGGGAGAGCAGATACGCAGTATTTT
.	TRBV6-5	TRBJ1-5	TRBD1	CASSYGTGLNQPQHF	TGTGCCAGCAGTTACGGGACAGGTCTCAATCAGCCCCAGCATTTT
.	TRBV2	TRBJ1-2	.	CASSTGRGYTF	TGTGCCAGCAGTACAGGGCGTGGCTACACCTTC